This TCR beta chain emerged from a study of cytomegalovirus exposure and HLA in healthy donors. Study-wide results and limits: An analysis was carried out at a later point. It showed that HLA-associated TCR beta chains were more clonally expanded than equally common non-associated chains. Most subjects' HLA-A and HLA-B alleles were reportedly predicted from TCR beta sequences.

V lost 4 bases and J lost 4; bases outside the gene matches: 1. There are 15 residues in the CDR3. Germline CDR1 and CDR2: LNHDA and SQIVND (reference sequence). Primers included in the PCR were 60 Vbeta and 13 Jbeta primers. Clones were read by immunoSEQ multiplex PCR, and TCRdb kept only the in-frame ones, dropping some. The sample has 200,000 or so clones, approximately 70% seen once; the top ten hold less than 3%. To note about this clone: Its antigen is not identified.

The chain uses TRBV19 and TRBJ2-2, with 12 bases aligning to TRBD2. The TCR originated in a man aged 35-49 years in good health and CMV-seropositive. Sequenced input: PBMCs. CDR3 nucleotide sequence: TGTGCCAGTAGTACGGGACTAGCGGGCACCGGGGAGCTGTTTTTT. Translated: CASSTGLAGTGELFF. Full variable domain (rest looked up from reference TRBV19 and TRBJ2-2): DGGITQSPKYLFRKEGQNVTLSCEQNLNHDAMYWYRQDPGQGLRLIYYSQIVNDFQKGDIAEGYSVSREKKESFPLTVTSAQKNPTAFYLCASSTGLAGTGELFFGEGSRLTVL.